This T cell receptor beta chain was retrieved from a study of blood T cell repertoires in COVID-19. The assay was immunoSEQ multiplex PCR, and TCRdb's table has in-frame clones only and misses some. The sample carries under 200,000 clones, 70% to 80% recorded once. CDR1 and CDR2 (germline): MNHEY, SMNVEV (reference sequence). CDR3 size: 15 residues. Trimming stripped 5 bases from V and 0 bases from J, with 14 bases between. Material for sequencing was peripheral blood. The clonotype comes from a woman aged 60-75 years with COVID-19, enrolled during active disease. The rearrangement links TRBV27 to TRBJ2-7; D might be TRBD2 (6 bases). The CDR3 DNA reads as TGTGCCAGCAGTAGGACGGGACTCCCCTCCTACGAGCAGTACTTC. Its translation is CASSRTGLPSYEQYF.